The entry that follows covers one T cell receptor (beta chain) sequence. Its matching antigen is unknown. This could be a read error, since a much larger clone is one nucleotide away. The entry originates in a study of CD8+CD57+ T cells in acquired aplastic anemia. Overall study context: Sorted CD4+ plus CD8+ cells gave DNA averaging around 3 ug. Healthy donor sequencing depth: 9 million to 10.8 million CD4+, some 12 million CD8+ reads.

TCR beta VDJ and CDR3 profiling used genomic DNA as template. TCRdb reprocessed the reads with MiXCR, giving one entry per CDR3 protein. The sample lists under 150,000 distinct CDR3 sequences; around 41% were seen once. Study-level points and caveats: Patients and controls had in common approximately 29 CD8+ CDR3 sequences.

Losses at the gene ends were 6 bases for V and 5 bases for J; bases not matched to a gene: 9. This CDR3 spans 14 amino acids. This rearrangement joins TRBV12-3 or TRBV12-4 to TRBJ1-1, with 7 bases matching TRBD1. Sequencing was carried out using sorted CD4+, CD8+, or CD8+CD57+ T cells (not recorded which) from PBMCs. The receptor was derived from a human donor in good health, serving as a control. This CDR3 reads CASSLTEQGTEAFF. The CDR3 region has the DNA TGTGCCAGCAGCCTCACTGAACAGGGGACTGAAGCTTTCTTT.